A selection of T cell receptor beta chains follows, all from one sample in a study of cytotoxic CD8 clonotypes in ibrutinib-treated CLL. The data were produced by immunoSEQ multiplex PCR, yet TCRdb's version contains in-frame clones alone and is incomplete. In the table there are 27,000 or so clones, 65% to 90% of which are singletons. The sequencing here drew on PBMCs, taken after 24 months of ibrutinib treatment. The receptors come from a human donor with chronic lymphocytic leukemia. Each CDR3 is given with its conserved first and last residue. Fields, in order: V gene, clone size, J gene, D gene, CDR3 length, CDR3 protein, CDR3 DNA. A D gene is named only where the DNA matches it firmly. Size is omitted from some rows. Given values are once, few, many or a class for expanded clones.

v_call: TRBV7-9; clone_size: .; j_call: TRBJ1-5; d_call: TRBD1; cdr3_length: 15; cdr3_aa: CASSQGALSNQPQHF; cdr3_nt: TGTGCCAGCAGTCAGGGGGCACTGAGCAATCAGCCCCAGCATTTT
v_call: TRBV7-3; clone_size: .; j_call: TRBJ1-6; d_call: .; cdr3_length: 14; cdr3_aa: CASSPGQINSPLHF; cdr3_nt: TGTGCCAGCAGCCCCGGACAGATCAATTCACCCCTCCACTTT
v_call: TRBV5-5; clone_size: .; j_call: TRBJ2-5; d_call: .; cdr3_length: 14; cdr3_aa: CASSLGVTQETQYF; cdr3_nt: TGTGCCAGCAGCCTCGGGGTGACCCAAGAGACCCAGTACTTC
v_call: TRBV7-9; clone_size: .; j_call: TRBJ1-2; d_call: .; cdr3_length: 14; cdr3_aa: CASSLRDMDYGYTF; cdr3_nt: TGTGCCAGCAGCCTAAGGGACATGGACTATGGCTACACCTTC
v_call: TRBV4-2; clone_size: few; j_call: TRBJ2-7; d_call: TRBD2; cdr3_length: 13; cdr3_aa: CASSQQREGESYF; cdr3_nt: TGTGCCAGCAGCCAGCAGAGGGAGGGAGAGTCGTACTTC
v_call: TRBV6-1; clone_size: .; j_call: TRBJ2-3; d_call: .; cdr3_length: 12; cdr3_aa: CASTYSTDTQYF; cdr3_nt: TGTGCCAGCACCTACAGCACAGATACGCAGTATTTT
v_call: TRBV19; clone_size: .; j_call: TRBJ1-3; d_call: .; cdr3_length: 14; cdr3_aa: CASSIVSSGNTIYF; cdr3_nt: TGTGCCAGTAGTATTGTCAGCTCTGGAAACACCATATATTTT
v_call: TRBV7-2; clone_size: .; j_call: TRBJ2-3; d_call: .; cdr3_length: 16; cdr3_aa: CASSFSSAASTDTQYF; cdr3_nt: TGTGCCAGCAGCTTTAGTAGCGCGGCAAGCACAGATACGCAGTATTTT
v_call: TRBV19; clone_size: .; j_call: TRBJ2-7; d_call: .; cdr3_length: 13; cdr3_aa: CASSIDGRYEQYF; cdr3_nt: TGTGCCAGTAGTATTGACGGACGCTACGAGCAGTACTTC
v_call: TRBV15; clone_size: .; j_call: TRBJ2-7; d_call: .; cdr3_length: 18; cdr3_aa: CATSRGFSGTYNSYEQYF; cdr3_nt: TGTGCCACCAGCAGAGGTTTTTCGGGCACCTATAACTCCTACGAGCAGTACTTC
v_call: TRBV27; clone_size: few; j_call: TRBJ1-5; d_call: TRBD1; cdr3_length: 16; cdr3_aa: CASSNRHPRGNQPQHF; cdr3_nt: TGTGCCAGCAGTAACCGACACCCCAGGGGGAATCAGCCCCAGCATTTT
v_call: TRBV14; clone_size: .; j_call: TRBJ2-7; d_call: TRBD2; cdr3_length: 13; cdr3_aa: CASSQVAGYEQYF; cdr3_nt: TGTGCCAGCAGCCAAGTAGCGGGCTACGAGCAGTACTTC
v_call: TRBV19; clone_size: once; j_call: TRBJ1-2; d_call: TRBD1; cdr3_length: 16; cdr3_aa: CASSIGGTGRAYGYTF; cdr3_nt: TGTGCCAGTAGTATCGGGGGGACAGGGCGGGCCTATGGCTACACCTTC
v_call: TRBV28; clone_size: .; j_call: TRBJ2-1; d_call: TRBD2; cdr3_length: 15; cdr3_aa: CASSGGGAVYNEQFF; cdr3_nt: TGTGCCAGCAGTGGCGGGGGGGCAGTCTACAATGAGCAGTTCTTC
v_call: TRBV21-1; clone_size: .; j_call: TRBJ1-2; d_call: .; cdr3_length: 17; cdr3_aa: CASSKASGTTQNYGYTF; cdr3_nt: TGTGCCAGCAGCAAAGCTTCCGGGACAACTCAAAACTATGGCTACACCTTC
v_call: TRBV6-1; clone_size: .; j_call: TRBJ1-2; d_call: .; cdr3_length: 15; cdr3_aa: CASSENVGGHYGYTF; cdr3_nt: TGTGCCAGCAGTGAAAACGTGGGAGGGCACTATGGCTACACCTTC
v_call: TRBV28; clone_size: .; j_call: TRBJ1-2; d_call: .; cdr3_length: 13; cdr3_aa: CASSLGGLYGYTF; cdr3_nt: TGTGCCAGCAGTCTTGGGGGTCTCTATGGCTACACCTTC
v_call: TRBV28; clone_size: .; j_call: TRBJ2-5; d_call: TRBD1; cdr3_length: 16; cdr3_aa: CASSTGDRGYQETQYF; cdr3_nt: TGTGCCAGCAGCACCGGGGACAGGGGATATCAAGAGACCCAGTACTTC
v_call: TRBV11-3; clone_size: .; j_call: TRBJ2-3; d_call: .; cdr3_length: 15; cdr3_aa: CASSFWSGNTDTQYF; cdr3_nt: TGTGCCAGCAGCTTCTGGAGCGGAAACACAGATACGCAGTATTTT
v_call: TRBV4-2; clone_size: .; j_call: TRBJ1-3; d_call: TRBD1; cdr3_length: 17; cdr3_aa: CASSQALAGGSGNTIYF; cdr3_nt: TGTGCCAGCAGCCAAGCCCTAGCAGGGGGCTCTGGAAACACCATATATTTT
v_call: TRBV5-1; clone_size: .; j_call: TRBJ2-1; d_call: .; cdr3_length: 14; cdr3_aa: CASSLDQGYNEQFF; cdr3_nt: TGCGCCAGCAGCTTGGATCAGGGGTACAATGAGCAGTTCTTC
v_call: TRBV6-1; clone_size: .; j_call: TRBJ1-2; d_call: TRBD1; cdr3_length: 14; cdr3_aa: CASSPGGTVYGYTF; cdr3_nt: TGTGCCAGCAGTCCCGGCGGGACAGTCTATGGCTACACCTTC